This T cell receptor (beta chain) was recorded in a study of neurological immune-mediated disorders. TCRdb independently ran MiXCR on the 5' RACE reads; one entry per CDR3 protein. The repertoire holds 93,000 or so distinct CDR3 sequences, with roughly 10% as singletons. Time point described: longitudinal time-point 3. The germline V gene encodes CDR1 SEHNR and CDR2 FQNEAQ (reference sequence). Trimming cost V 3 bases and J 4 bases, with 15 bases left between them. This CDR3 has 16 residues. The sample holds many counts of this clonotype. The specimen sequenced was PBMCs. The TCR comes from a female donor with HTLV-1-associated myelopathy (HAM/TSP). The chain carries TRBV7-9 and TRBJ2-2; tentative D call: TRBD1 (6 bases). The CDR3 DNA reads as TGTGCCAGCAGCTTGCGTAGTTTGGACAGCACCGGGGAGCTGTTTTTT. As protein: CASSLRSLDSTGELFF.